Listed below are T cell receptor beta chains from one sample, sequenced in a study of blood T cells in healthy people across ages. TCRdb recomputed calls from the 5' RACE reads with MiXCR, one row per CDR3 protein. In the table there are about 1.8 million distinct CDR3 sequences, less than 50% of which are singletons. What was sequenced was blood. The receptor set was obtained from a woman aged 40 to 50 in good health. CDR3s include the opening cysteine and the closing phenylalanine or tryptophan. A D gene is named only where the DNA matches it firmly. The size field is filled for only some rows; it gives once, few, many or a size class.

D | size | J | V | DNA | CDR3
TRBD1 | few | TRBJ2-7 | TRBV20-1 | TGCAGTGCTGGCTATGGGACAGGCGAGCAGTACTTC | CSAGYGTGEQYF
NA | NA | TRBJ1-2 | TRBV2 | TGTGCCAGCAGTGTCGCCTCGGGCCCTAACTATGGCTACACCTTC | CASSVASGPNYGYTF
TRBD1 | NA | TRBJ2-7 | TRBV20-1 | TGCAGTGCTAGGGGGACAGGGCCCCGGGGGACCTACGAGCAGTACTTC | CSARGTGPRGTYEQYF
TRBD2 | few | TRBJ2-3 | TRBV20-1 | TGCAGTGCCGGGACTAGCGGGGGGTATACGCAGTATTTT | CSAGTSGGYTQYF
TRBD2 | NA | TRBJ2-1 | TRBV11-3 | TGTGCCAGCAGCTTAGTATCCAGCGGGGGGGACAATGAGCAGTTCTTC | CASSLVSSGGDNEQFF
NA | few | TRBJ2-5 | TRBV13 | TGTGCCAGCAGCCGGACGGACGTCGTCCAAGAGACCCAGTACTTC | CASSRTDVVQETQYF
NA | NA | TRBJ2-3 | TRBV4-2 | TGTGCCAGCAGCCCCCTTACGGGGGCCATCACAGATACGCAGTATTTT | CASSPLTGAITDTQYF
NA | NA | TRBJ1-5 | TRBV21-1 | TGTGCCAGCAGCACTCACGACGGGAGCAATCAGCCCCAGCATTTT | CASSTHDGSNQPQHF
TRBD2 | NA | TRBJ2-3 | TRBV9 | TGTGCCAGCAGCCCGGTGGGGGGGAGTGTCACAGATACGCAGTATTTT | CASSPVGGSVTDTQYF
TRBD2 | NA | TRBJ2-1 | TRBV11-2 | TGTGCCAGCAGCTTAGATGGGACTAGCGGGGGATCGTTATACAATGAGCAGTTCTTC | CASSLDGTSGGSLYNEQFF
NA | few | TRBJ2-1 | TRBV29-1 | TGCAGCGCCGGACAGAGCTCCTACAATGAGCAGTTCTTC | CSAGQSSYNEQFF
TRBD2 | few | TRBJ2-3 | TRBV28 | TGTGCCAGCAGGCCCGGGACTAGCGGGGATACGCAGTATTTT | CASRPGTSGDTQYF
NA | NA | TRBJ2-5 | TRBV3-1 | TGTGCCAGCAGCCAAGAGGTTAGCTGGGAGACCCAGTACTTC | CASSQEVSWETQYF
NA | NA | TRBJ1-2 | TRBV28 | TGTGCCAGCAATCAGGGACTAGCCTATGGCTACACCTTC | CASNQGLAYGYTF
TRBD2 | NA | TRBJ2-3 | TRBV6-6 | TGTGCCAGCAGTTCCGGGACTAGCGGGGGGGCGGATACGCAGTATTTT | CASSSGTSGGADTQYF
TRBD2 | NA | TRBJ2-5 | TRBV5-1 | TGCGCCAGCAGCCGGGCGACTAGCGAGGAAGGGGAGACCCAGTACTTC | CASSRATSEEGETQYF
TRBD2 | NA | TRBJ2-1 | TRBV4-2 | TGTGCCAGCAGCCAAGATCCGGCGGGGGGCAATGAGCAGTTCTTC | CASSQDPAGGNEQFF
NA | NA | TRBJ2-7 | TRBV7-9 | TGTGCCAGCAGCTTAGTCGGCGAATACGGATACGAGCAGTACTTC | CASSLVGEYGYEQYF
NA | NA | TRBJ2-6 | TRBV4-3 | TGCGCCAGCAGCCAAGAATACGCCAGGGCGGGGACTGGGGCCAACGTCCTGACTTTC | CASSQEYARAGTGANVLTF
TRBD1 | NA | TRBJ1-2 | TRBV20-1 | TGCAGTGCTAGACCAACCGGACAGGGGCGAGATGGCTACACCTTC | CSARPTGQGRDGYTF
NA | NA | TRBJ1-1 | TRBV28 | TGTGCCAGCAGTTTTTTGGGGGCCGCGGGTAGGACTGAAGCTTTCTTT | CASSFLGAAGRTEAFF
NA | NA | TRBJ1-2 | TRBV5-1 | TGCGCCAGCAGCGAGGAAGGGTACAGTCCCTTCCCCAGTGGCTACACCTTC | CASSEEGYSPFPSGYTF
TRBD1 | NA | TRBJ2-3 | TRBV9 | TGTGCCAGCAGCGTATATGACAGGGGCACAGATACGCAGTATTTT | CASSVYDRGTDTQYF
TRBD1 | NA | TRBJ2-2 | TRBV5-1 | TGCGCCAGCAGCTTACAGGGGTCCTTCACCGGGGAGCTGTTTTTT | CASSLQGSFTGELFF
NA | NA | TRBJ2-1 | TRBV4-1 | TGCGCCAGCAGCCAAGGCAGCCCGGCAGGGAGCTCCTACAATGAGCAGTTCTTC | CASSQGSPAGSSYNEQFF
NA | NA | TRBJ2-5 | TRBV13 | TGTGCCAGCAGCGAGAGCAGGGGCGGCGGGGAGACCCAGTACTTC | CASSESRGGGETQYF
NA | NA | TRBJ2-7 | TRBV15 | TGTGCCACCAGCCGCGGCACCTCCTACGAGCAGTACTTC | CATSRGTSYEQYF
NA | NA | TRBJ2-3 | TRBV20-1 | TGCAGTGCTAGAACAGGGCCCCCGACAGATACGCAGTATTTT | CSARTGPPTDTQYF
NA | NA | TRBJ1-6 | TRBV28 | TGTGCCAGCAGCCAAATCTATAATTCACTCCTCCACTTT | CASSQIYNSLLHF
NA | NA | TRBJ1-6 | TRBV6-5 | TGTGCCAGCAGCCGCGGGGGTACCCTCCACTTT | CASSRGGTLHF
TRBD2 | few | TRBJ2-3 | TRBV27 | TGTGCCAGCAGTATACCCCAACTAGCGGGGCGCACAGATACGCAGTATTTT | CASSIPQLAGRTDTQYF
NA | NA | TRBJ2-5 | TRBV5-1 | TGCGCCAGCAGCTCTAGGGTCGGGGGAGAGACCCAGTACTTC | CASSSRVGGETQYF
TRBD2 | few | TRBJ2-3 | TRBV6-6 | TGTGCCAGCAGCGCCCTTGGGGCGGGGGGAACAGATACGCAGTATTTT | CASSALGAGGTDTQYF
TRBD2 | NA | TRBJ2-1 | TRBV27 | TGTGCCAGCATACTAGCGGGGGGACCTTACAATGAGCAGTTCTTC | CASILAGGPYNEQFF
NA | NA | TRBJ2-1 | TRBV20-1 | TGCAGTGCCCGAAGGGTAGTAGGGAGTGGTGAGCAGTTCTTC | CSARRVVGSGEQFF
TRBD1 | few | TRBJ2-7 | TRBV7-2 | TGTGCCAGCAGCTTAAATCTCGTGGCAGGGGGAGCCTACGAGCAGTACTTC | CASSLNLVAGGAYEQYF
TRBD2 | few | TRBJ2-7 | TRBV6-6 | TGTGCCAGCCAGGCCCCAGGCGGGGGTATCTCCTACGAGCAGTACTTC | CASQAPGGGISYEQYF
NA | NA | TRBJ1-1 | TRBV4-1 | TGCGCCAGCAGCCAAGATCTTATGGCCACTGAAGCTTTCTTT | CASSQDLMATEAFF
NA | NA | TRBJ2-3 | TRBV12-3/TRBV12-4 | TGTGCCAGCAGTTTAGTAGGCCAGGGAATTGCAGATACGCAGTATTTT | CASSLVGQGIADTQYF
NA | NA | TRBJ1-2 | TRBV18 | TGTGCCAGCTCACCGGTTACGGGACAAGTTTATGGCTACACCTTC | CASSPVTGQVYGYTF
NA | NA | TRBJ2-3 | TRBV7-2 | TGTGCCAGCAGCCCCTCTAGCGCAAAAGTTCAAGATACGCAGTATTTT | CASSPSSAKVQDTQYF
NA | NA | TRBJ2-5 | TRBV20-1 | TGCAGTCGACAGATCCAAGAGACCCAGTACTTC | CSRQIQETQYF
TRBD2 | NA | TRBJ2-3 | TRBV9 | TGTGCCAGCAGCGTAGTGACTAGCGGTACGCAGTATTTT | CASSVVTSGTQYF
TRBD1 | few | TRBJ2-3 | TRBV6-2/TRBV6-3 | TGTGCCAGCAGTGCAGACCGGACAGGGGCTATCACAGATACGCAGTATTTT | CASSADRTGAITDTQYF
TRBD2 | few | TRBJ2-4 | TRBV20-1 | TGCAGCGGAATCCCGCCTAGCGGGGTTCTAGCCAAAAACATTCAGTACTTC | CSGIPPSGVLAKNIQYF